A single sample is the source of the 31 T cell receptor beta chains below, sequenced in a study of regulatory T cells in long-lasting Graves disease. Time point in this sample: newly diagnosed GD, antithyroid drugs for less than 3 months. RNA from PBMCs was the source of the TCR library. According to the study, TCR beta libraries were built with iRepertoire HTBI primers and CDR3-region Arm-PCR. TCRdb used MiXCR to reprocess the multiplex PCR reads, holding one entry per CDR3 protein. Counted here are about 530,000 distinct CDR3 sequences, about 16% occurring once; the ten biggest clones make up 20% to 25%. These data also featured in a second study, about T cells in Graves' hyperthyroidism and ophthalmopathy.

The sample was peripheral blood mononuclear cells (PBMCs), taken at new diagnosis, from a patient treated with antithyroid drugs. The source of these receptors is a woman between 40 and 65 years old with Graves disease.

This chain's CDR3 is CSVEDNTGVSTEAFF. The CDR3 nucleotides are TGCAGCGTTGAAGATAACACAGGGGTAAGCACTGAAGCTTTCTTT. The chain couples TRBV29-1 to TRBJ1-1; 7 nucleotides line up with TRBD1. With 0 bases clipped from V and 4 bases from J, the junction kept 8 bases outside the gene matches. Per germline, CDR1 SQVTM and CDR2 ANQGSEA. The CDR3 runs 15 residues.

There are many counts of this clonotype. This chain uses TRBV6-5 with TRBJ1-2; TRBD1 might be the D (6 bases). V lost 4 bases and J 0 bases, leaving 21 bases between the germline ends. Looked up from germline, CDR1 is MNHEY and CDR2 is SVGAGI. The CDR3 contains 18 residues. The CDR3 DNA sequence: TGTGCCAGCAGTTCCTCCGGGGGGGGCAGTCAAGCTAACTATGGCTACACCTTC. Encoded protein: CASSSSGGGSQANYGYTF.

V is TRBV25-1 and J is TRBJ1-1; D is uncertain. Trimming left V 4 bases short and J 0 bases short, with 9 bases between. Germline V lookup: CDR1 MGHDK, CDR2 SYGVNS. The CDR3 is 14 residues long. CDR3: CASSADGVNTEAFF. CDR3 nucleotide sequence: TGTGCCAGCAGTGCGGACGGGGTGAACACTGAAGCTTTCTTT.

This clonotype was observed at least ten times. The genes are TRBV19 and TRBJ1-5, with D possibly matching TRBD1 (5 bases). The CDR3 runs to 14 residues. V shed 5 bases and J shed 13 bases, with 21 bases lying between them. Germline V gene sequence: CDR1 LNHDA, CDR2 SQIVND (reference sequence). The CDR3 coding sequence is TGTGCCAGTAGTCCACCCCCTCCACGGGGGGGACAGCATTTT. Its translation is CASSPPPPRGGQHF.

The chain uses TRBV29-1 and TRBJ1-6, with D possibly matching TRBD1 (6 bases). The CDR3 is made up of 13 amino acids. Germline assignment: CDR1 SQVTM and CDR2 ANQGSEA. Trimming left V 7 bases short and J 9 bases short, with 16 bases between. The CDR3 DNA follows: TGCAGCGCAGGGGCGGGGGAGGGTTCACCCCTCCACTTT. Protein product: CSAGAGEGSPLHF.

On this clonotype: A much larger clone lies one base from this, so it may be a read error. The CDR3 DNA is TGCAGTGCAGCTAGCGGGCGGGCCCAAGAGACCCAGTACTTC. This sequence encodes CSAASGRAQETQYF. The genes are TRBV20-1 and TRBJ2-5, with TRBD2 matching over 8 bases. The ends lost 6 bases at V and 1 base at J; junction bases unmatched: 7. The CDR3 has 14 amino acids. The germline CDR1 and CDR2 sequences are DFQATT and SNEGSKA (reference sequence).

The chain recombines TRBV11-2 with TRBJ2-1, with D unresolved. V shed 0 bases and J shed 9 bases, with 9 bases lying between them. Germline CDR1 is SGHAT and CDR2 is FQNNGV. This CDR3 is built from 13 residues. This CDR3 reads CASSLDGPFEQFF. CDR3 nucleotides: TGTGCCAGCAGCTTAGATGGACCCTTTGAGCAGTTCTTC.

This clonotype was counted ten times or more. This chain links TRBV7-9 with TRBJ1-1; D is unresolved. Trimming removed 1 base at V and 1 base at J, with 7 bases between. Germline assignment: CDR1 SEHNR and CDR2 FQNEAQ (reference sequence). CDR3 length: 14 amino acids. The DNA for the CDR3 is TGTGCCAGCAGCTTAGGATCGGAGAACACTGAAGCTTTCTTT. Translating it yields CASSLGSENTEAFF. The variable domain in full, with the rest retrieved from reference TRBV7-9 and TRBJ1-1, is DTGVSQNPRHKITKRGQNVTFRCDPISEHNRLYWYRQTLGQGPEFLTYFQNEAQLEKSRLLSDRFSAERPKGSFSTLEIQRTEQGDSAMYLCASSLGSENTEAFFGQGTRLTVV.

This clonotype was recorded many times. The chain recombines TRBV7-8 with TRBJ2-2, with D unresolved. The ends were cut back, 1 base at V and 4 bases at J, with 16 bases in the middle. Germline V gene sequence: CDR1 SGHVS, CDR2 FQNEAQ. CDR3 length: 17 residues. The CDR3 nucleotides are TGTGCCAGCAGCTTAGACGTGGAAAGGGCTCGCACCGGGGAGCTGTTTTTT. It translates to CASSLDVERARTGELFF.

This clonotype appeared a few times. The CDR3 DNA reads TGTGCCAGCAGTTTCGTCCCGGCAGGCCTGGCGGCCCAGTACTTC. Residues: CASSFVPAGLAAQYF. The genes are TRBV27 and TRBJ2-5; D unresolved. This CDR3 spans 15 amino acids. In germline, CDR1 is MNHEY, CDR2 SMNVEV (reference sequence). Trimming left V 3 bases short and J 9 bases short, with 20 bases between.

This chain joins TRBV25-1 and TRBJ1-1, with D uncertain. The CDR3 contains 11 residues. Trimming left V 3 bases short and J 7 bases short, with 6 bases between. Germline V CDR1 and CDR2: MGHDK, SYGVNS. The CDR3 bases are TGTGCCAGCAGTGACTGGGGTGAAGCTTTCTTT. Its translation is CASSDWGEAFF.

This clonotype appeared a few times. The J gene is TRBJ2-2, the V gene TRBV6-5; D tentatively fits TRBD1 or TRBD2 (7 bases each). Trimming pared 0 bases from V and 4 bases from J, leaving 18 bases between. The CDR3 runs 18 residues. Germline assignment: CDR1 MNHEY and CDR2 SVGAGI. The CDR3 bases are TGTGCCAGCAGTTACTCGCCCAGGGGGGGCCAAGGCACCGGGGAGCTGTTTTTT. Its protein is CASSYSPRGGQGTGELFF.

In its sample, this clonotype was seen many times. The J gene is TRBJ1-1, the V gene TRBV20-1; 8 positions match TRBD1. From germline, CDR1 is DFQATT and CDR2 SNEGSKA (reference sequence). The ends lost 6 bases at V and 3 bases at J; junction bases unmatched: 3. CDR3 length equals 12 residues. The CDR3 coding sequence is TGCAGTGCCGGACAGGGATACACTGAAGCTTTCTTT. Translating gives CSAGQGYTEAFF.

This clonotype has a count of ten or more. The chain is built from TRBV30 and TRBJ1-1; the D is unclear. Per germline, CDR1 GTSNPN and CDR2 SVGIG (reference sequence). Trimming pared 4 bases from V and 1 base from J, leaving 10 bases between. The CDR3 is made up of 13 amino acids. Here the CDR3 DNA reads TGTGCCTGGAACCGGGGTTGGAACACTGAAGCTTTCTTT. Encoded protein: CAWNRGWNTEAFF.

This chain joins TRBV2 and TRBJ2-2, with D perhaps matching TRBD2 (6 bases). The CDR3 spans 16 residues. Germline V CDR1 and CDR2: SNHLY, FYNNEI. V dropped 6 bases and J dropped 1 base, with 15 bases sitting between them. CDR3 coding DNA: TGTGCCAGCAGCAGTGGGGGGACGGTGAACACCGGGGAGCTGTTTTTT. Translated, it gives CASSSGGTVNTGELFF. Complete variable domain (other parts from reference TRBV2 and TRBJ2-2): EPEVTQTPSHQVTQMGQEVILRCVPISNHLYFYWYRQILGQKVEFLVSFYNNEISEKSEIFDDQFSVERPDGSNFTLKIRSTKLEDSAMYFCASSSGGTVNTGELFFGEGSRLTVL.

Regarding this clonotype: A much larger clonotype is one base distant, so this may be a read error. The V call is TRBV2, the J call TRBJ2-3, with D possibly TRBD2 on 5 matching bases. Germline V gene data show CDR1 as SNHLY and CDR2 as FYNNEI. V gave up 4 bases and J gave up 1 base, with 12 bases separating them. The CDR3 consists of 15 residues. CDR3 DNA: TGTGCCAGCAGTGGGCTTAGCGCGGGCACAGATACGCAGTATTTT. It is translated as CASSGLSAGTDTQYF.

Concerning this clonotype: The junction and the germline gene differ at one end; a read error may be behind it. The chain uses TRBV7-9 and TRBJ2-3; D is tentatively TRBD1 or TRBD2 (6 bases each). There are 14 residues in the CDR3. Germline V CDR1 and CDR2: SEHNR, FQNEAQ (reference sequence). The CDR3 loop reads CASKEQGGTDTQYF. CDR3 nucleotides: TGTGCCAGCAAGGAACAGGGAGGCACAGATACACAGTATTTT.

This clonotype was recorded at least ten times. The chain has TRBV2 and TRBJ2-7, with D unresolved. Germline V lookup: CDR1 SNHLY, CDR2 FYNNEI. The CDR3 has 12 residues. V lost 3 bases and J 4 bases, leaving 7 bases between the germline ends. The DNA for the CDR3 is TGTGCCAGCAGTGAGGTAACTTACGAGCAGTACTTC. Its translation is CASSEVTYEQYF.

CDR3 in amino acids: CSAPRDRVNNEQFF. The CDR3 DNA follows: TGCAGTGCCCCCCGGGACAGGGTTAACAATGAGCAGTTCTTC. The chain has TRBV20-1 and TRBJ2-1; 9 bases align to TRBD1. The CDR3 consists of 14 residues. The V and J ends lost 6 bases and 5 bases, in that order; junction bases with no gene match: 8. The germline CDR1 and CDR2 sequences are DFQATT and SNEGSKA (reference sequence).

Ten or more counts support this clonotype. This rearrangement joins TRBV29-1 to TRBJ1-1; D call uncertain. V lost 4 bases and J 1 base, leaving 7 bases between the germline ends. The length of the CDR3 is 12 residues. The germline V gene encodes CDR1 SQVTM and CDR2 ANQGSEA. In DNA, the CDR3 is TGCAGCGTTGGACAACCGAACACTGAAGCTTTCTTT. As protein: CSVGQPNTEAFF.

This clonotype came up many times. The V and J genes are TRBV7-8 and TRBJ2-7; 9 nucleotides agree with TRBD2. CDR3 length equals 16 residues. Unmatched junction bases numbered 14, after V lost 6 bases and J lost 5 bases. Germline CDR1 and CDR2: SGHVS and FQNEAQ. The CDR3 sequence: CASRRRGGFNDHEQYF. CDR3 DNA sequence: TGTGCCAGCAGGAGGCGGGGGGGTTTCAACGACCACGAGCAGTACTTC. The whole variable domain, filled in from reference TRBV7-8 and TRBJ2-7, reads GAGVSQSPRYKVAKRGQDVALRCDPISGHVSLFWYQQALGQGPEFLTYFQNEAQLDKSGLPSDRFFAERPEGSVSTLKIQRTQQEDSAVYLCASRRRGGFNDHEQYFGPGTRLTVT.

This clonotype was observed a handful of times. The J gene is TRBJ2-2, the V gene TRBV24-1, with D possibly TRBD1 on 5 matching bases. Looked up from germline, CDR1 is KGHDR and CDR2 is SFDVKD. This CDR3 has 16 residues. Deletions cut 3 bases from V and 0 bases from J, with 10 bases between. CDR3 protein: CATSDTDISNTGELFF. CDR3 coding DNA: TGTGCCACCAGTGATACGGACATTTCGAACACCGGGGAGCTGTTTTTT.

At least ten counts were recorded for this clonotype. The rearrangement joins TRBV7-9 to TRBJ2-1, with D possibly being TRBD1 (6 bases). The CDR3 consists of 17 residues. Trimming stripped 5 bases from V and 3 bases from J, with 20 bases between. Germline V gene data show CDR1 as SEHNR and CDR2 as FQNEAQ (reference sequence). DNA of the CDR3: TGTGCCAGCAGCCCCGAAGGAGCAGGGGTGAACTACAATGAGCAGTTCTTC. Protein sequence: CASSPEGAGVNYNEQFF.

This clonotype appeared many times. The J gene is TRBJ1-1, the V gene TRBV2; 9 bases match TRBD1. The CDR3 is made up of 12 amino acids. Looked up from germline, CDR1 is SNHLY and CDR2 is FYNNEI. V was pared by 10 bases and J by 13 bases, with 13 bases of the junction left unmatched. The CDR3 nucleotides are TGTGCCAACTCAAGACAGGGGGTGGAGTTTTTCTTT. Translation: CANSRQGVEFFF.

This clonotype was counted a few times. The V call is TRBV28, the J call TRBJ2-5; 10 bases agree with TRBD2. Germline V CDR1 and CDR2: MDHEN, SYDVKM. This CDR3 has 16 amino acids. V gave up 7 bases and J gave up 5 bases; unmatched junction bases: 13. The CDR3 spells CASMGGASGGWETQYF. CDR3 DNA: TGTGCCAGCATGGGTGGGGCTAGCGGGGGCTGGGAGACCCAGTACTTC.

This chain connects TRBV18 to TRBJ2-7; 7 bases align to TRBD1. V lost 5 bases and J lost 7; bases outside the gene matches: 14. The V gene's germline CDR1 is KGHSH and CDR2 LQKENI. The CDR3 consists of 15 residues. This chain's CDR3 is CASSFTETGLWEQYF. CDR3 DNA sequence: TGTGCCAGCTCATTCACCGAGACAGGGCTGTGGGAGCAGTACTTC.

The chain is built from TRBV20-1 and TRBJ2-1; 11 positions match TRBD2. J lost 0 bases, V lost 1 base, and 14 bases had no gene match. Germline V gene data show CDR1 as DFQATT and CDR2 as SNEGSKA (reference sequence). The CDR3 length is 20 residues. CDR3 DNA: TGCAGTGCTAGAGCGTTGGCTAGCGGGGGGATCCTTAGCTCCTACAATGAGCAGTTCTTC. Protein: CSARALASGGILSSYNEQFF.

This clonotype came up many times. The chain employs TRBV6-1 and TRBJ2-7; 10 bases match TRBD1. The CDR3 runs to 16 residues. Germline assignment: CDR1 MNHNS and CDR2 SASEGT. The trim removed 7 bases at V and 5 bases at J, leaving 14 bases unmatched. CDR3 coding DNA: TGTGCCAGCAAGGGACAGGGGATAGGAATCCGTGACGAGCAGTACTTC. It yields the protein CASKGQGIGIRDEQYF.

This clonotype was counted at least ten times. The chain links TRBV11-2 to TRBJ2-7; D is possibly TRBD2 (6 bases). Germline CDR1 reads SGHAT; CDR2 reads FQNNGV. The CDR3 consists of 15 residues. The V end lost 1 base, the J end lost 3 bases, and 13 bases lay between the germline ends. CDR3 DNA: TGTGCCAGCAGCTTAGTCATTGGACTAAGCTACGAGCAGTACTTC. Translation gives CASSLVIGLSYEQYF.

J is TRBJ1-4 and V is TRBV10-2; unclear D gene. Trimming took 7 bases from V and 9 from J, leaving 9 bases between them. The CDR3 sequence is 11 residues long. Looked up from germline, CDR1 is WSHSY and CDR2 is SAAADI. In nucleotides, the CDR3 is TGCGCCAGCAAGGACGGCAAAAAACTGTTTTTT. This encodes CASKDGKKLFF.

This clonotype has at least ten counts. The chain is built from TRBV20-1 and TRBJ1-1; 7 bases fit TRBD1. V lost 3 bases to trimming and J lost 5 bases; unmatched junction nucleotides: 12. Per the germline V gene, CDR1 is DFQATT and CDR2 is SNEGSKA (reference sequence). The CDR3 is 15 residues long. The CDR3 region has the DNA TGCAGTGCTAGGGACGACAGGGAGTGGTGGACTGAAGCTTTCTTT. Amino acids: CSARDDREWWTEAFF.